These 10 T cell receptor beta chains were all obtained from the same sample, sequenced in a study of blood T cell repertoires in COVID-19. Repertoires were generated with immunoSEQ multiplex PCR, while TCRdb's copy carries only in-frame clones and drops some. The sample yields a few hundred thousand clones, 89% seen once. The source material was PBMCs or T cells enriched from blood (not recorded which). The receptor set was obtained from a woman aged 25 to 39 who had recovered from COVID-19.

This chain links TRBV3-1 (or the pseudogene TRBV3-2) with TRBJ2-7, with unresolved D. Germline V gene data show CDR1 as LGHDT and CDR2 as YNNKEL (reference sequence). V was clipped by 4 bases and J by 0 bases, with 10 bases between them. The CDR3 totals 14 residues. DNA for the CDR3: TGTGCCAGCAGCCGGCAGGTGGACTCCTACGAGCAGTACTTC. Translating it yields CASSRQVDSYEQYF.

The V and J genes are TRBV27 and TRBJ2-7; 9 bases line up with TRBD2. Losses at the gene ends were 4 bases for V and 4 bases for J; bases not matched to a gene: 5. The germline V gene has CDR1 MNHEY and CDR2 SMNVEV (reference sequence). This CDR3 is built from 14 residues. The CDR3 nucleotides are TGTGCCAGCAGTTACCGGCGGGAGGGTTACGAGCAGTACTTC. Translating it yields CASSYRREGYEQYF.

The chain links TRBV11-3 to TRBJ2-1; possibly TRBD2 for D (5 bases). Germline V gene lookup returns CDR1 SGHNT and CDR2 YENEEA. The CDR3 totals 13 residues. V shed 4 bases and J shed 8 bases, with 12 bases lying between them. The CDR3 bases are TGTGCCAGCAGCTCACAGAGGGAGTATGAGCAGTTCTTC. Translating gives CASSSQREYEQFF.

The chain joins TRBV5-5 to TRBJ1-2, with 7 nucleotides matching TRBD1. The CDR3 extends over 14 amino acids. The germline gives CDR1 SGHKS, CDR2 YYEKEE (reference sequence). V lost 3 bases to trimming and J lost 2 bases; unmatched junction nucleotides: 4. The CDR3 loop reads CASSWGQTNYGYTF. CDR3 bases: TGTGCCAGCAGCTGGGGACAGACGAACTATGGCTACACCTTC.

The chain carries TRBV28 and TRBJ1-3, with D uncertain. From germline, CDR1 is MDHEN and CDR2 SYDVKM. Trimming left V 10 bases short and J 2 bases short, with 9 bases between. CDR3 length: 12 residues. CDR3 sequence reads: CATYSAGNTIYF. CDR3 sequence (DNA): TGTGCCACTTACAGTGCTGGAAACACCATATATTTT. The full variable domain, with the rest looked up from reference TRBV28 and TRBJ1-3, is DVKVTQSSRYLVKRTGEKVFLECVQDMDHENMFWYRQDPGLGLRLIYFSYDVKMKEKGDIPEGYSVSREKKERFSLILESASTNQTSMYLCATYSAGNTIYFGEGSWLTVV.

CDR3 sequence: CASHHRGLDYGYTF. CDR3 bases: TGTGCCAGCCATCACAGGGGGTTGGACTATGGCTACACCTTC. This sequence joins TRBV19 and TRBJ1-2, with TRBD1 identical over 8 bases. The V segment lost 9 bases and the J segment 3 bases; nucleotides outside the gene matches: 9. The germline V gene has CDR1 LNHDA and CDR2 SQIVND (reference sequence). The CDR3 extends over 14 amino acids.

This chain uses TRBV7-3 with TRBJ1-1, with 7 bases lining up with TRBD1. Germline values: CDR1 SGHTA, CDR2 FQGTGA. Unmatched junction bases numbered 4, after V lost 2 bases and J lost 7 bases. The CDR3 length is 13 residues. Here the CDR3 reads CASSLDREDEAFF. As DNA, the CDR3 is TGTGCCAGCAGCTTAGACAGGGAGGATGAAGCTTTCTTT. Drawing the rest from reference TRBV7-3 and TRBJ1-1, the complete variable domain is GAGVSQTPSNKVTEKGKYVELRCDPISGHTALYWYRQSLGQGPEFLIYFQGTGAADDSGLPNDRFFAVRPEGSVSTLKIQRTERGDSAVYLCASSLDREDEAFFGQGTRLTVV.

The V and J genes are TRBV7-6 and TRBJ2-7, with a weak D call TRBD1 (6 bases). This CDR3 comprises 15 residues. V was trimmed by 5 bases and J by 2 bases, leaving 16 bases between them. The germline CDR1 and CDR2 sequences are SGHVS and FNYEAQ. Written as DNA, the CDR3 is TGTGCCAGCAGCCATCCCATCGGGACAACCTACGAGCAGTACTTC. This gives the protein CASSHPIGTTYEQYF.

V usage is TRBV6-5 and J usage is TRBJ2-7, with 9 bases that match TRBD1. This CDR3 is 15 amino acids long. Germline V CDR1 and CDR2: MNHEY, SVGAGI. The ends lost 7 bases at V and 5 bases at J; junction bases unmatched: 12. Written as DNA, the CDR3 is TGTGCCAGCATGCTGGGACAGGGAAGCGCAAACGAGCAGTACTTC. Its protein is CASMLGQGSANEQYF.

The J gene is TRBJ1-1, the V gene TRBV12-3 or TRBV12-4, with 10 bases fitting TRBD1. The CDR3 covers 13 residues. The ends lost 7 bases at V and 10 bases at J; junction bases unmatched: 9. For the CDR3, the DNA is TGTGCCAGCACCCAGGGACAGGGGCTGGTAGCTTTCTTT. It codes for CASTQGQGLVAFF.